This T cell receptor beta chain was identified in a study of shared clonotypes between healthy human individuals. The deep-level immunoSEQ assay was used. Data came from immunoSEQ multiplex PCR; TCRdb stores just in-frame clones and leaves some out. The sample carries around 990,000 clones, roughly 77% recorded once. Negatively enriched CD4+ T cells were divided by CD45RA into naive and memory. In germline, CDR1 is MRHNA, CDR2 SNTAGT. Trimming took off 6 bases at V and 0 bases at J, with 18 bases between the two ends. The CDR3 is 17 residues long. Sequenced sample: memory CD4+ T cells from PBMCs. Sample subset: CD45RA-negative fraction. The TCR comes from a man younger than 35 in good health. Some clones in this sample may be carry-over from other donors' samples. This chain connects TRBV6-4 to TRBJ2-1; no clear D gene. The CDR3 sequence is CASSAPPGSSSYNEQFF. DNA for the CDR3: TGTGCCAGCAGCGCCCCGCCCGGTTCCAGCTCCTACAATGAGCAGTTCTTC.